Below are 14 T cell receptor beta chains sequenced from a single sample in a study of T cell changes during pregnancy in multiple sclerosis. The data were produced by immunoSEQ multiplex PCR, yet TCRdb's version contains in-frame clones alone and is incomplete. The sample consists of approximately 71,000 clones, roughly 92% of them appearing once. The specimen was peripheral blood, collected in the second trimester of pregnancy. The receptor set was obtained from a female donor with multiple sclerosis, enrolled in a pregnancy study.

V usage is TRBV5-1 and J usage is TRBJ1-3; 7 nucleotides match TRBD1. V trimming: 0 bases; J trimming: 2 bases; junction bases outside the gene matches: 2. The CDR3 has 15 residues. The germline gives CDR1 SGHRS, CDR2 YFSETQ. The CDR3, as DNA: TGCGCCAGCAGCTTGGGGGACAGAGCTGGAAACACCATATATTTT. It yields the protein CASSLGDRAGNTIYF. Full variable domain (outside the CDR3, taken from reference TRBV5-1 and TRBJ1-3): KAGVTQTPRYLIKTRGQQVTLSCSPISGHRSVSWYQQTPGQGLQFLFEYFSETQRNKGNFPGRFSGRQFSNSRSEMNVSTLELGDSALYLCASSLGDRAGNTIYFGEGSWLTVV.

J is TRBJ1-3 and V is TRBV5-1; tentatively, D is TRBD1 (5 bases). V was clipped by 4 bases and J by 0 bases, with 11 bases between them. The CDR3 is 15 residues long. Germline CDR1 and CDR2: SGHRS and YFSETQ. CDR3 in amino acids: CASSPRQRSGNTIYF. CDR3 in DNA: TGCGCCAGCAGCCCGCGACAGCGCTCTGGAAACACCATATATTTT.

The chain uses TRBV11-3 and TRBJ2-7, with 11 bases fitting TRBD2. CDR1 and CDR2 from the germline V gene are SGHNT and YENEEA. CDR3 length equals 16 residues. The V and J ends lost 4 bases and 4 bases, in that order; junction bases with no gene match: 9. CDR3 nucleotides: TGTGCCAGCAGCTCCCATGTAATAGCGGGGGGGTACGAGCAGTACTTC. Its translation: CASSSHVIAGGYEQYF.

This rearrangement joins TRBV6-4 to TRBJ1-1, with D hard to call. This CDR3 has 21 residues. CDR1 MRHNA and CDR2 SNTAGT come from the germline V gene. The V gene lost 2 bases and the J gene lost 1 base, with 29 bases spanning the gap. CDR3 protein: CASSDHEKEAISLNPNTEAFF. The CDR3, as DNA: TGTGCCAGCAGTGACCATGAGAAGGAGGCTATAAGTCTAAATCCGAACACTGAAGCTTTCTTT.

This chain links TRBV19 with TRBJ1-2; a possible D gene is TRBD1 (6 bases). V was trimmed by 7 bases and J by 1 base, leaving 16 bases between them. Germline lookup yields CDR1 LNHDA and CDR2 SQIVND (reference sequence). The CDR3 loop spans 15 amino acids. The chain's CDR3 is CASNSGTLNNYGYTF. The CDR3 bases are TGTGCCAGTAACTCCGGGACACTTAATAACTATGGCTACACCTTC.

The chain carries TRBV2 and TRBJ2-5; the D gene is possibly TRBD2 (6 bases). The V and J ends lost 4 bases and 13 bases respectively, with 13 bases between them. Germline CDR1 is SNHLY and CDR2 is FYNNEI. CDR3 length equals 11 residues. This chain's CDR3 is CASSGLRGWYF. CDR3 bases: TGTGCCAGCAGTGGGTTGCGGGGATGGTACTTC. Combining the CDR3 with reference TRBV2 and TRBJ2-5 gives the whole variable domain EPEVTQTPSHQVTQMGQEVILRCVPISNHLYFYWYRQILGQKVEFLVSFYNNEISEKSEIFDDQFSVERPDGSNFTLKIRSTKLEDSAMYFCASSGLRGWYFGPGTRLLVL.

This clone was recorded only once. The CDR3 region is CASRQGNTIYF. In DNA, the CDR3 is TGTGCCAGCCGACAGGGAAACACCATATATTTT. V gene TRBV6-5 combines with J gene TRBJ1-3; tentatively, D is TRBD1 (5 bases). The V and J ends lost 8 bases and 4 bases respectively, with 6 bases between them. This CDR3 has 11 amino acids. CDR1 is MNHEY and CDR2 is SVGAGI in the germline V gene.

The rearrangement joins TRBV19 to TRBJ1-2; D is undetermined. V shed 7 bases and J shed 3 bases, with 9 bases lying between them. CDR1 is LNHDA, CDR2 SQIVND, per germline (reference sequence). The CDR3 runs to 12 residues. CDR3 sequence (DNA): TGTGCCAGTACAGCGCCCGACTATGGCTACACCTTC. Its translation is CASTAPDYGYTF.

CDR3 nucleotide sequence: TGTGCCAGCAGCTTGGGCGGCAGGGCGTTGTCACAAGAGACCCAGTACTTC. Its protein is CASSLGGRALSQETQYF. V and J are TRBV5-5 and TRBJ2-5; perhaps TRBD1 as D (5 bases). The CDR3 has 17 amino acids. CDR1 is SGHKS and CDR2 is YYEKEE in the germline V gene (reference sequence). Trimming removed 0 bases from V and 2 bases from J, with 17 bases in between.

The rearrangement uses TRBV28 and TRBJ1-3; D is possibly TRBD1 (6 bases). Deletions cut 5 bases from V and 4 bases from J, with 21 bases between. CDR3 length equals 17 residues. Germline loops: CDR1 MDHEN, CDR2 SYDVKM. CDR3: CASSTGTITVSGNTIYF. Here the CDR3 DNA reads TGTGCCAGCAGTACCGGGACAATCACAGTTTCAGGAAACACCATATATTTT.

The chain uses TRBV7-3 and TRBJ1-1; a possible D gene is TRBD1 (5 bases). The ends were cut back, 5 bases at V and 1 base at J, with 8 bases in the middle. The germline V gene has CDR1 SGHTA and CDR2 FQGTGA. This CDR3 spans 13 amino acids. CDR3 residues: CASSHDRNTEAFF. CDR3 coding DNA: TGTGCCAGCAGCCACGACAGGAACACTGAAGCTTTCTTT.

The chain has TRBV5-4 and TRBJ2-3; 7 bases fit TRBD2. The CDR3 covers 14 residues. Germline CDR1 is SGHNT and CDR2 is YYREEE (reference sequence). Trimming cost V 3 bases and J 1 base; bases outside gene matches: 2. CDR3 sequence reads: CASSSSGGTDTQYF. CDR3 bases: TGTGCCAGCAGCTCTAGCGGTGGCACAGATACGCAGTATTTT.

The CDR3 coding sequence is TGTGCCAGCAGCTCCTTGGCGGCTTCACCCCTCCACTTT. Its translation is CASSSLAASPLHF. This chain uses TRBV14 with TRBJ1-6, with unresolved D. The germline CDR1 and CDR2 sequences are SGHDN and FVKESK. CDR3 size: 13 residues. V was shortened by 5 bases and J by 9 bases, with 11 bases between the two germline ends.

CDR3 loop: CAWNRVNEQFF. Here the CDR3 DNA reads TGTGCCTGGAACAGAGTCAATGAGCAGTTCTTC. J is TRBJ2-1 and V is TRBV30, with D uncertain. Trimming took 4 bases from V and 6 from J, leaving 7 bases between them. The CDR3 consists of 11 residues. Germline CDR1 GTSNPN, CDR2 SVGIG (reference sequence).